These 26 T cell receptor beta chains originate from one sample sequenced in a study of blood T cell repertoires in COVID-19. TCRdb's table, derived via immunoSEQ multiplex PCR, lists solely in-frame clones and lacks some. The sample yields about 54,000 clones, around four fifths seen once. Sequencing was performed on peripheral blood. The receptors here all came from a man aged 45 to 65 with acute or convalescent COVID-19.

V is TRBV9 and J is TRBJ2-6; the match to TRBD1 covers 9 bases. The length of the CDR3 is 20 residues. J was trimmed by 0 bases and V by 0 bases; bases with no gene match: 10. Germline CDR1 reads SGDLS; CDR2 reads YYNGEE. The chain's CDR3 is CASSVEGGQGLTSGANVLTF. The CDR3 DNA is TGTGCCAGCAGCGTAGAGGGGGGACAGGGCCTAACCTCTGGGGCCAACGTCCTGACTTTC.

The chain employs TRBV27 and TRBJ2-7; D is undetermined. CDR3 size: 13 residues. Germline CDR1 and CDR2: MNHEY and SMNVEV (reference sequence). Between the trimmed V and J ends, which lost 3 bases and 4 bases, there was a span of 10 bases. The CDR3 loop reads CASSLGHPYEQYF. The CDR3 DNA reads TGTGCCAGCAGTTTGGGCCACCCATACGAGCAGTACTTC.

The chain joins TRBV5-4 to TRBJ1-6; D is possibly TRBD1 (6 bases). CDR1 and CDR2 from the germline V gene are SGHNT and YYREEE (reference sequence). V dropped 4 bases and J dropped 7 bases, with 15 bases sitting between them. The CDR3 extends over 15 amino acids. The CDR3, as DNA: TGTGCCAGCAGCATGGGGGGACACCAAAATTCACCCCTCCACTTT. Amino acid sequence: CASSMGGHQNSPLHF.

The chain recombines TRBV7-9 with TRBJ2-7; 11 bases are shared with TRBD2. Germline CDR1 and CDR2: SEHNR and FQNEAQ (reference sequence). This CDR3 region has 16 residues. V shed 5 bases, J shed 0 bases, and the junction held 6 bases outside the gene matches. This CDR3 reads CASSPSSGGPSYEQYF. The CDR3 nucleotides are TGTGCCAGCAGCCCCTCTAGCGGGGGGCCCTCCTACGAGCAGTACTTC. Combining the CDR3 with reference TRBV7-9 and TRBJ2-7 gives the whole variable domain DTGVSQNPRHKITKRGQNVTFRCDPISEHNRLYWYRQTLGQGPEFLTYFQNEAQLEKSRLLSDRFSAERPKGSFSTLEIQRTEQGDSAMYLCASSPSSGGPSYEQYFGPGTRLTVT.

The chain employs TRBV4-1 and TRBJ1-1; TRBD1 matches 7 bases. Per the germline V gene, CDR1 is MGHRA and CDR2 is YSYEKL. This CDR3 comprises 18 residues. The ends lost 4 bases at V and 5 bases at J; junction bases unmatched: 19. CDR3 residues: CASSPTQVRQGGITEAFF. The CDR3 DNA reads as TGCGCCAGCAGCCCGACACAAGTTAGACAGGGAGGAATTACTGAAGCTTTCTTT.

The rearrangement joins TRBV6-5 to TRBJ1-1; D is unclear. CDR1 is MNHEY and CDR2 is SVGAGI in the germline V gene. Between the trimmed V and J ends, which lost 0 bases and 1 base, there was a span of 9 bases. CDR3 length: 15 residues. The CDR3 loop is CASSYSSRGNTEAFF. The CDR3 bases are TGTGCCAGCAGTTACTCCTCCCGAGGGAACACTGAAGCTTTCTTT.

This clone is a singleton in its sample. The rearrangement uses TRBV27 and TRBJ1-2, with D unclear. Per the germline V gene, CDR1 is MNHEY and CDR2 is SMNVEV (reference sequence). The CDR3 covers 14 residues. V was clipped by 3 bases and J by 4 bases, with 12 bases between them. CDR3 sequence (DNA): TGTGCCAGCAGTTTTGACATGAGCTTCTATGGCTACACCTTC. Amino acid sequence: CASSFDMSFYGYTF.

The chain links TRBV10-2 to TRBJ2-2, with D possibly being TRBD2 (6 bases). Germline CDR1 WSHSY, CDR2 SAAADI. This CDR3 comprises 15 residues. The V end lost 3 bases, the J end lost 0 bases, and 8 bases lay between the germline ends. The CDR3 coding sequence is TGCGCCAGCAGTGATCTAGCGTCGAACACCGGGGAGCTGTTTTTT. Amino acid sequence: CASSDLASNTGELFF.

The chain links TRBV6-5 to TRBJ2-5, with D maybe TRBD2 (7 bases). This CDR3 spans 15 amino acids. CDR1 and CDR2 (germline): MNHEY, SVGAGI. The V and J ends lost 0 bases and 5 bases respectively, with 13 bases between them. In DNA, the CDR3 is TGTGCCAGCAGTTACTCCAGTGAGGGGGGGGAGACCCAGTACTTC. It yields the protein CASSYSSEGGETQYF.

V and J are TRBV7-3 and TRBJ2-3; a possible D gene is TRBD1 (7 bases). The germline gives CDR1 SGHTA, CDR2 FQGTGA. Trimming cost V 5 bases and J 2 bases, with 11 bases left between them. This CDR3 comprises 14 residues. The CDR3 coding sequence is TGTGCCAGCAGCCGCGGGACAGCCACAGATACGCAGTATTTT. As protein: CASSRGTATDTQYF.

The CDR3 region has the DNA TGTGCCAGCAGTTACCGGGGGGGCCTCACCGGGGAGCTGTTTTTT. It specifies CASSYRGGLTGELFF. The chain has TRBV7-3 and TRBJ2-2; 8 bases are a match to TRBD2. This CDR3 is 15 amino acids long. The trim removed 6 bases at V and 4 bases at J, leaving 7 bases unmatched. CDR1 and CDR2 (germline): SGHTA, FQGTGA.

The chain carries TRBV5-1 and TRBJ1-1, with 10 bases matching TRBD1. J lost 1 base, V lost 1 base, and 7 bases had no gene match. The CDR3 covers 17 residues. Germline-derived CDR1 and CDR2 are SGHRS and YFSETQ. CDR3 nucleotides: TGCGCCAGCAGCTTGTTACCGGGACAGGGGACGAACACTGAAGCTTTCTTT. Translation gives CASSLLPGQGTNTEAFF.

The chain links TRBV6-5 to TRBJ2-2; perhaps TRBD2 as D (6 bases). Deletions cut 7 bases from V and 4 bases from J, with 16 bases between. Germline V gives CDR1 MNHEY, CDR2 SVGAGI. The CDR3 runs 15 residues. The DNA of the CDR3 is TGTGCCAGCACTCCTTCCGTGGGGGGCACCGGGGAGCTGTTTTTT. This codes for CASTPSVGGTGELFF.

This rearrangement joins TRBV7-3 to TRBJ2-2; the D gene is possibly TRBD2 (6 bases). The germline gives CDR1 SGHTA, CDR2 FQGTGA. The CDR3 contains 15 residues. The V end lost 6 bases, the J end lost 4 bases, and 15 bases lay between the germline ends. The CDR3 here is CASSRLVGGTGELFF. CDR3 coding DNA: TGTGCCAGCAGTCGTTTAGTGGGAGGCACCGGGGAGCTGTTTTTT.

This chain links TRBV5-3 with TRBJ2-7; D remains ambiguous. TRBV5-3 is assigned to the ORF class and has an uncertain function. Deletions cut 0 bases from V and 7 bases from J, with 11 bases between. The CDR3 is 13 residues long. CDR3 region: CARSLVAPVEQYF. For the CDR3, the DNA is TGTGCCAGAAGCTTGGTAGCCCCCGTGGAGCAGTACTTC.

This chain connects TRBV6-5 to TRBJ1-4, with D uncertain. V lost 6 bases, J lost 0 bases, and 11 bases lay in between. The CDR3 loop spans 15 amino acids. Per the germline V gene, CDR1 is MNHEY and CDR2 is SVGAGI. CDR3 sequence (DNA): TGTGCCAGCAGCTGGCAGGCGACAACTAATGAAAAACTGTTTTTT. Amino acids: CASSWQATTNEKLFF.

V is TRBV11-1 and J is TRBJ1-1; unclear D gene. This CDR3 is built from 15 residues. The V end lost 1 base, the J end lost 2 bases, and 11 bases lay between the germline ends. Germline CDR1 SGHAT, CDR2 FQDESV (reference sequence). CDR3 sequence reads: CASSLVFRGNTEAFF. CDR3 bases: TGTGCCAGCAGCTTAGTATTCCGGGGAAACACTGAAGCTTTCTTT.

This chain joins TRBV5-1 and TRBJ1-6; a weak D match, TRBD1 (6 bases). Trimming pared 4 bases from V and 10 bases from J, leaving 18 bases between. The length of the CDR3 is 15 residues. Germline-derived CDR1 and CDR2 are SGHRS and YFSETQ. The CDR3: CASSRTTGPVSPLHF. For the CDR3, the DNA is TGCGCCAGCAGCCGTACGACAGGTCCGGTGTCACCCCTCCACTTT.

The chain combines TRBV7-3 with TRBJ2-1; 9 bases line up with TRBD2. The CDR3 loop spans 15 amino acids. The germline V gene encodes CDR1 SGHTA and CDR2 FQGTGA. Losses at the gene ends were 3 bases for V and 7 bases for J; bases not matched to a gene: 7. As DNA, the CDR3 is TGTGCCAGCAGCTTTAGTAGCGGGAGAATTAATGAGCAGTTCTTC. It encodes CASSFSSGRINEQFF.

The chain carries TRBV19 and TRBJ2-1; D unclear. Germline CDR1 reads LNHDA; CDR2 reads SQIVND (reference sequence). The CDR3 sequence is 12 residues long. V gave up 1 base and J gave up 4 bases, with 2 bases separating them. The CDR3 here is CASSIAYNEQFF. In DNA, the CDR3 is TGTGCCAGTAGTATAGCTTACAATGAGCAGTTCTTC.

The gene calls are TRBV19 and TRBJ2-3, with unresolved D. Germline V gives CDR1 LNHDA, CDR2 SQIVND (reference sequence). Trimming pared 3 bases from V and 1 base from J, leaving 8 bases between. The CDR3 is 14 residues long. The CDR3 DNA follows: TGTGCCAGTAGTATGTGGCAGGGCACAGATACGCAGTATTTT. Its translation is CASSMWQGTDTQYF. Complete variable domain (other parts from reference TRBV19 and TRBJ2-3): DGGITQSPKYLFRKEGQNVTLSCEQNLNHDAMYWYRQDPGQGLRLIYYSQIVNDFQKGDIAEGYSVSREKKESFPLTVTSAQKNPTAFYLCASSMWQGTDTQYFGPGTRLTVL.

The table lists this clone with a few counts. The CDR3 DNA reads as TGCGCCAGCAGCCCTATCGGAGGGTCCGGTTCACCCCTCCACTTT. Its translation: CASSPIGGSGSPLHF. The chain links TRBV4-1 to TRBJ1-6; D ambiguous. The CDR3 contains 15 residues. Germline lookup yields CDR1 MGHRA and CDR2 YSYEKL. Trimming took off 4 bases at V and 9 bases at J, with 16 bases between the two ends.

The J gene is TRBJ2-2, the V gene TRBV27; TRBD2 matches 13 bases. J lost 4 bases, V lost 6 bases, and 8 bases had no gene match. The CDR3 consists of 17 residues. CDR1 is MNHEY, CDR2 SMNVEV, per germline (reference sequence). The CDR3 nucleotides are TGTGCCAGCAGCCATCCTACTAGCGGGGGGGGCACCGGGGAGCTGTTTTTT. Residues: CASSHPTSGGGTGELFF.

The CDR3 nucleotides read TGTGCCAGCAGCTTATCCAATAGCAATCAGCCCCAGCATTTT. Protein product: CASSLSNSNQPQHF. This chain connects TRBV7-2 to TRBJ1-5; no definite D call. Looked up from germline, CDR1 is SGHTA and CDR2 is FQGNSA. The CDR3 spans 14 residues. V shed 2 bases and J shed 0 bases, with 5 bases lying between them.

The gene calls are TRBV10-3 and TRBJ1-4, with 8 bases that match TRBD1. V shed 5 bases, J shed 3 bases, and the junction held 5 bases outside the gene matches. CDR3 length equals 15 residues. Germline V gene data show CDR1 as ENHRY and CDR2 as SYGVKD. This CDR3 is CAISSTTGANEKLFF. CDR3 nucleotides: TGTGCCATCAGTTCCACGACAGGGGCTAATGAAAAACTGTTTTTT.

There are a few counts of this clone. J is TRBJ1-3 and V is TRBV28; TRBD1 matches at 12 bases. The germline V gene encodes CDR1 MDHEN and CDR2 SYDVKM. The length of the CDR3 is 16 residues. Losses at the gene ends were 6 bases for V and 5 bases for J; bases not matched to a gene: 8. DNA for the CDR3: TGTGCCAGCAGAACATCCGGGACAGGGGGCCGAAACACCATATATTTT. Amino acids: CASRTSGTGGRNTIYF.